Listed here is a single T cell receptor beta chain. This sample is part of a study of CD8+ T cells in alopecia areata. This sample's treatment: oral pan-JAK inhibitor, 5-10 mg twice daily. RNA, once extracted, was reverse transcribed into cDNA for use as the sequencing template. The table came from immunoSEQ multiplex PCR; TCRdb's copy has only in-frame clones and leaves some out. The sample includes roughly 170,000 clones, under 60% seen only once; the top ten take over 9.5%. With 6 bases removed from V and 6 bases from J, the gap between germline ends came to 13 bases. The CDR3 spans 12 residues. Germline CDR1 is SGHRS and CDR2 is YFSETQ.

The material was CD8+ T cells sorted from blood, obtained at week 24, from a patient treated with tofacitinib. V is TRBV5-1 and J is TRBJ2-7; D gene unclear. This TCR was recovered from a human donor with alopecia areata. CDR3 bases: TGCGCCAGCAAGTCCGGACGCATCGAGCAGTACTTC. Its translation: CASKSGRIEQYF.